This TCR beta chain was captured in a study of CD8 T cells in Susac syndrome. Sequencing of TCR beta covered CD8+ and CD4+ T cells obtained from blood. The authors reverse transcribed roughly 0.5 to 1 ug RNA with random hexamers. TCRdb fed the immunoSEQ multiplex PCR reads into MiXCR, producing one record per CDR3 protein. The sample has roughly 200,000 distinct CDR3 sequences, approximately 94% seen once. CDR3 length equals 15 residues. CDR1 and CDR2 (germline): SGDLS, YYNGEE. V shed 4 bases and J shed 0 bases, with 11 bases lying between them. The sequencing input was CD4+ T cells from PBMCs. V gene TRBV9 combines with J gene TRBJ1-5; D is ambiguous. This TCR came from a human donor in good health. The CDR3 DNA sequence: TGTGCCAGCAGCTTTGACGGTAATAGCAATCAGCCCCAGCATTTT. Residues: CASSFDGNSNQPQHF.